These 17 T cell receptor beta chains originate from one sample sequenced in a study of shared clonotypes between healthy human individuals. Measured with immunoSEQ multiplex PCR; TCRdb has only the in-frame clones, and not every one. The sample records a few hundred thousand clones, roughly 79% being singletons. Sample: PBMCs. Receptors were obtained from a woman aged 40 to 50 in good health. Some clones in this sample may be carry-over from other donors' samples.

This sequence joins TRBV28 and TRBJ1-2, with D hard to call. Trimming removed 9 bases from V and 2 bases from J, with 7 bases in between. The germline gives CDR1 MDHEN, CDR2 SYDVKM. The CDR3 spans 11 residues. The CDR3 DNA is TGTGCCAGTGGGGAAAACTATGGCTACACCTTC. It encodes CASGENYGYTF.

The CDR3: CARGEGRNYGYTF. The CDR3 DNA sequence: TGTGCCCGCGGGGAGGGCCGTAACTATGGCTACACCTTC. V gene TRBV27 combines with J gene TRBJ1-2; D gene uncertain. The germline CDR1 and CDR2 sequences are MNHEY and SMNVEV (reference sequence). Trimming cost V 11 bases and J 1 base, with 14 bases left between them. The CDR3 has 13 amino acids.

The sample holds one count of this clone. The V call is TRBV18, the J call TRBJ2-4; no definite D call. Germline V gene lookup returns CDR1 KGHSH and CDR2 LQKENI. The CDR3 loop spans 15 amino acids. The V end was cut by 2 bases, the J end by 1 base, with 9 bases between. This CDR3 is CASSPAGFAKNIQYF. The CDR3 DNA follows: TGTGCCAGCTCACCAGCTGGGTTCGCCAAAAACATTCAGTACTTC.

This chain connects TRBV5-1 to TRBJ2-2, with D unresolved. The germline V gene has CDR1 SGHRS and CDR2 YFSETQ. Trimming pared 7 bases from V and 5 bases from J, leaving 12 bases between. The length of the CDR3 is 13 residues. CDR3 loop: CASSSMGTGELFF. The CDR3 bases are TGCGCCAGCTCCTCGATGGGGACCGGGGAGCTGTTTTTT.

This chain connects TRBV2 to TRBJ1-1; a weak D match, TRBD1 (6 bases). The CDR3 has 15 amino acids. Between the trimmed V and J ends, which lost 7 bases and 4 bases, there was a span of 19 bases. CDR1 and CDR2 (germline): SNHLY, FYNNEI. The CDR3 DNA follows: TGTGCCAGCACCGAAATCAGGGGCCCGGGCACTGAAGCTTTCTTT. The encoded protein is CASTEIRGPGTEAFF.

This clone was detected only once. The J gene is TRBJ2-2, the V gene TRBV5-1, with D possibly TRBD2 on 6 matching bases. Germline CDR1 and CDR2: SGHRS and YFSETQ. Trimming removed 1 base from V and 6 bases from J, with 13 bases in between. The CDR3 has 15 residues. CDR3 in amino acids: CASSLTSGFAGELFF. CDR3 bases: TGCGCCAGCAGCTTGACGAGCGGGTTCGCCGGGGAGCTGTTTTTT.

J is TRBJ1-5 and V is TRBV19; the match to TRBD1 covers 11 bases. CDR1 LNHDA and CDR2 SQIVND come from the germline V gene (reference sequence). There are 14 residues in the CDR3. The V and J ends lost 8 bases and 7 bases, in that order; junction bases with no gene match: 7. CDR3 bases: TGTGCCAGTTACGGACAGGGGGCCCGGCAGCCCCAGCATTTT. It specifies CASYGQGARQPQHF.

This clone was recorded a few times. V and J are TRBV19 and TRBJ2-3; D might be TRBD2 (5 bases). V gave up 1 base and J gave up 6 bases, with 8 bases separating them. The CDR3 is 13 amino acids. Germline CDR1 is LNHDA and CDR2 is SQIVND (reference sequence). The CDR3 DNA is TGTGCCAGTAGTATAGCGGGAAGGGATACGCAGTATTTT. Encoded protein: CASSIAGRDTQYF.

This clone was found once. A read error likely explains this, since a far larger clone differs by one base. As DNA, the CDR3 is TGTGCCAGCGGTGAATTGGACAGCGATCAGCCCCAGCATTTT. It yields the protein CASGELDSDQPQHF. V usage is TRBV2 and J usage is TRBJ1-5; perhaps TRBD1 as D (6 bases). This CDR3 region has 14 residues. Germline CDR1 is SNHLY and CDR2 is FYNNEI.

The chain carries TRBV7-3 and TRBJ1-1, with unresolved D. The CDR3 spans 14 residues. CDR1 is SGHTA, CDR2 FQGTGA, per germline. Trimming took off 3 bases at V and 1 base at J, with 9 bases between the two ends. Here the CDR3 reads CASSLGGPNTEAFF. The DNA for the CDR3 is TGTGCCAGCAGCTTGGGAGGGCCGAACACTGAAGCTTTCTTT.

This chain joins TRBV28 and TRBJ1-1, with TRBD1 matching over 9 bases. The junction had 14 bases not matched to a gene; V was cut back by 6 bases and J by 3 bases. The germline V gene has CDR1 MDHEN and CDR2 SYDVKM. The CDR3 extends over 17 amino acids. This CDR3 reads CASRLDRGTGLHTEAFF. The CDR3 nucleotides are TGTGCCAGCAGACTTGATAGGGGGACAGGGTTACACACTGAAGCTTTCTTT.

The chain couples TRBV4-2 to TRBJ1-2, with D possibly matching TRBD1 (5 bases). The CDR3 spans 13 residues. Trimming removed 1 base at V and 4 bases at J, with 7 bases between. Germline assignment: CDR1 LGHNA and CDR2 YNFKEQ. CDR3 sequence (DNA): TGTGCCAGCAGCCAAGCGGGGCTCTATGGCTACACCTTC. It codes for CASSQAGLYGYTF.

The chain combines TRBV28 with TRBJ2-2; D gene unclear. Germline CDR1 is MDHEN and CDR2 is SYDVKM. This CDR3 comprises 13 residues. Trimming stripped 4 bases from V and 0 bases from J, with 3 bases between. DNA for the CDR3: TGTGCCAGCAGTTACCCGAACACCGGGGAGCTGTTTTTT. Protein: CASSYPNTGELFF.

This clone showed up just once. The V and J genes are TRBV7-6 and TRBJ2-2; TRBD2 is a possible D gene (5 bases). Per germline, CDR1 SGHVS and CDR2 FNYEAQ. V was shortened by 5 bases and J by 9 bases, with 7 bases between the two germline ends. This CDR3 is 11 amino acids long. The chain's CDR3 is CASSPGRELFF. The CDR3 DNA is TGTGCCAGCAGCCCCGGGAGGGAGCTGTTTTTT.

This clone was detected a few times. The CDR3 loop is CAWGGQSNTEAFF. In DNA, the CDR3 is TGTGCCTGGGGGGGACAGTCGAACACTGAAGCTTTCTTT. The gene calls are TRBV30 and TRBJ1-1; 7 bases map to TRBD1. The germline V gene has CDR1 GTSNPN and CDR2 SVGIG (reference sequence). J lost 1 base, V lost 5 bases, and 4 bases had no gene match. CDR3 length: 13 residues.

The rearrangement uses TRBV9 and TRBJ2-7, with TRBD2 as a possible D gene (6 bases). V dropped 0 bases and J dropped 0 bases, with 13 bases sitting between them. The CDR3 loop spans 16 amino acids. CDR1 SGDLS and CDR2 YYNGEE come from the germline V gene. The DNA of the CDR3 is TGTGCCAGCAGCGTAGCGGAGGGGACTTCCTCCTACGAGCAGTACTTC. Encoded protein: CASSVAEGTSSYEQYF. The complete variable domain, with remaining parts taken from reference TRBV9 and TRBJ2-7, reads DSGVTQTPKHLITATGQRVTLRCSPRSGDLSVYWYQQSLDQGLQFLIQYYNGEERAKGNILERFSAQQFPDLHSELNLSSLELGDSALYFCASSVAEGTSSYEQYFGPGTRLTVT.

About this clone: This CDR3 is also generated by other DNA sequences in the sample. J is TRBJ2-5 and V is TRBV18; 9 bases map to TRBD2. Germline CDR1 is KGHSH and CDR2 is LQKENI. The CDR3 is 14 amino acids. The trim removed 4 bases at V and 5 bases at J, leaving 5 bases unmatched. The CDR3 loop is CASSRSGSQETQYF. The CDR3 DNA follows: TGTGCCAGCTCACGTAGCGGGAGTCAGGAGACCCAGTACTTC.